These T cell receptor beta chains were read from a single sample in a study of blood T cells in healthy people across ages. TCRdb used MiXCR to reprocess the 5' RACE reads, holding one entry per CDR3 protein. The sample has fewer than 1,000,000 distinct CDR3 sequences, under 55% seen once; the top ten hold about a fifth. The specimen sequenced was blood. Receptor source: a man in his 60s in good health. CDR3s include the opening cysteine and the closing phenylalanine or tryptophan. A D gene is named only where the DNA matches it firmly. For some rows the clone size is stated as once, few or many, or as a class when expanded; others skip it.

V gene: TRBV9
clone size: -
J gene: TRBJ2-6
D gene: -
CDR3 DNA: TGTGCCAGCAGCGCCCTAGTTATCTCTGGGGCCAACGTCCTGACTTTC
CDR3 protein: CASSALVISGANVLTF

V gene: TRBV6-6
clone size: -
J gene: TRBJ2-3
D gene: -
CDR3 DNA: TGTGCCAGCAGTTACGAGATGAGCACAGATACGCAGTATTTT
CDR3 protein: CASSYEMSTDTQYF

V gene: TRBV3-1
clone size: -
J gene: TRBJ2-5
D gene: -
CDR3 DNA: TGTGCCGGCAGCCAAATCAGGGGAGGAGAGACCCAGTACTTC
CDR3 protein: CAGSQIRGGETQYF

V gene: TRBV7-9
clone size: few
J gene: TRBJ1-1
D gene: -
CDR3 DNA: TGTGCCAGCCGACCGCCTATCCATCGAGGGAACACTGAAGCTTTCTTT
CDR3 protein: CASRPPIHRGNTEAFF

V gene: TRBV12-3/TRBV12-4
clone size: -
J gene: TRBJ2-2
D gene: TRBD1
CDR3 DNA: TGTGCCAGCAGTTTCTCAGGGGGTCTGAACACCGGGGAGCTGTTTTTT
CDR3 protein: CASSFSGGLNTGELFF

V gene: TRBV12-3/TRBV12-4
clone size: -
J gene: TRBJ2-7
D gene: TRBD2
CDR3 DNA: TGTGCCAGCAGCCGTCGGTTTAGCGGGGGGGCCTCCTACAATGAGCAGTACTTC
CDR3 protein: CASSRRFSGGASYNEQYF

V gene: TRBV3-1
clone size: few
J gene: TRBJ2-7
D gene: -
CDR3 DNA: TGTGCCAGCAGCCAAGAGCGGGCCAGAAGCTCCTACGAGCAGTACTTC
CDR3 protein: CASSQERARSSYEQYF

V gene: TRBV30
clone size: -
J gene: TRBJ1-6
D gene: -
CDR3 DNA: TGTGCCTGGATCGGACAACATAATTCACCCCTCCACTTT
CDR3 protein: CAWIGQHNSPLHF

V gene: TRBV7-2
clone size: few
J gene: TRBJ1-2
D gene: -
CDR3 DNA: TGTGCCAGCAGCTTACAGGTTTTAACGACAGTGAGCTATGGCTACACCTTC
CDR3 protein: CASSLQVLTTVSYGYTF

V gene: TRBV24-1
clone size: -
J gene: TRBJ2-1
D gene: TRBD1
CDR3 DNA: TGTGCCACCAGTGGGACAGGGCAGGACAATGAGCAGTTCTTC
CDR3 protein: CATSGTGQDNEQFF